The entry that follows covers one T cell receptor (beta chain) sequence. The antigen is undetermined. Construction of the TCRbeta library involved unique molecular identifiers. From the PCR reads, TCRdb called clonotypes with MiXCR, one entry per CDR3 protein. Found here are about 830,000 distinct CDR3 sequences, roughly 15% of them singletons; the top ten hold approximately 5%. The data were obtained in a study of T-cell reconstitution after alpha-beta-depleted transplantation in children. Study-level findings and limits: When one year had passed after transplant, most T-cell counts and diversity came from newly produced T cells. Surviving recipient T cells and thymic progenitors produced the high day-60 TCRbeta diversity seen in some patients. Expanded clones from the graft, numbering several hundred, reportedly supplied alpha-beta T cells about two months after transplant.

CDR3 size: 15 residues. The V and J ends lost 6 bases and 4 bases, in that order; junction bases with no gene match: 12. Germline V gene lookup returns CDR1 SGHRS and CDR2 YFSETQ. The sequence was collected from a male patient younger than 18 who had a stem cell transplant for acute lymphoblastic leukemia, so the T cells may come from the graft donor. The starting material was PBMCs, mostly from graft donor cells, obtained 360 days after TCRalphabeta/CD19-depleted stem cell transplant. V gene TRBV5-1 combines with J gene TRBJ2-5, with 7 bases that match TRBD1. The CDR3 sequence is CASKIGQVTAETQYF. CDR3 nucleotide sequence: TGCGCCAGCAAGATTGGACAGGTAACGGCAGAGACCCAGTACTTC.